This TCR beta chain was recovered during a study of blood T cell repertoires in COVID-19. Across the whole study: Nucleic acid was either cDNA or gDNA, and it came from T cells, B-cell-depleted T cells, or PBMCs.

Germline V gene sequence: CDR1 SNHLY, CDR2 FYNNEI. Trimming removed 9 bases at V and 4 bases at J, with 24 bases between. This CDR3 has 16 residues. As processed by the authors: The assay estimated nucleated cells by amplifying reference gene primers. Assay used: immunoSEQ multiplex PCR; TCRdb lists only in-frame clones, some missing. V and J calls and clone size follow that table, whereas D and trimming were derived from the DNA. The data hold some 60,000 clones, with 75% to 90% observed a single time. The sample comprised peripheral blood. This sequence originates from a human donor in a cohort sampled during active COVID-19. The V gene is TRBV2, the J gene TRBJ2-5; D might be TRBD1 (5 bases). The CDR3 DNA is TGTGCCAGACGCGATCCCCGGGCAGGGATAGGAGAGACCCAGTACTTC. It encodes CARRDPRAGIGETQYF.